This TCR beta chain was obtained from a study of cytomegalovirus exposure and HLA in healthy donors. This clone was counted a few times. Its target is unknown. This CDR3 has 13 residues. The V gene's germline CDR1 is MNHNY and CDR2 SVGAGI (reference sequence). V was pared by 5 bases and J by 2 bases, with 9 bases between. Overall study results and limits: TCR beta V- and J-gene trimming was later associated with a missense DCLRE1C variant. In a later analysis, 17,000 or so TCR beta sequences were associated with HLA alleles at 0.05 false discovery rate. Indistinguishability led to the exclusion of some V segments, TRBV6-2 and TRBV6-3 included.

In the PCR, 60 Vbeta and 13 Jbeta primers were used. Sequenced by immunoSEQ multiplex PCR; TCRdb stores in-frame clones only, minus some. The sample consists of fewer than 200,000 clones, 60% to 80% of them appearing once. The sequence came from a man aged 25 to 40 in good health and CMV-seropositive. Sequencing was carried out using PBMCs. The V call is TRBV6-6, the J call TRBJ1-1; D not certain. Here the CDR3 reads CASSQARNTEAFF. The CDR3 region has the DNA TGTGCCAGCAGTCAAGCACGAAACACTGAAGCTTTCTTT.